This TCR beta chain was observed in a study of T cell changes during pregnancy in multiple sclerosis. This clone was seen a single time. Sequencing was performed with immunoSEQ multiplex PCR; in TCRdb, only in-frame clones are kept and a portion is missing. This table has roughly 34,000 clones, roughly 90% appearing once. Per germline, CDR1 MNHEY and CDR2 SMNVEV (reference sequence). V lost 1 base and J lost 3, with 9 bases in between. The CDR3 length is 14 residues. This rearrangement joins TRBV27 to TRBJ1-1, with no clear D. The sample was CD8+ T cells from peripheral blood mononuclear cells, taken in the third trimester of pregnancy. This TCR derives from a female donor with multiple sclerosis, enrolled in a pregnancy study. The CDR3 sequence: CASSLFSGDTEAFF. Here the CDR3 DNA reads TGTGCCAGCAGTTTATTTTCCGGGGACACTGAAGCTTTCTTT.